The clone carrying this TCR beta chain was observed a few times. One entry per CDR3 protein results from TCRdb running MiXCR on the RT-PCR reads. The data show about 960,000 distinct CDR3 sequences, about a sixth seen once. The sample belongs to a study of patients and donors after allogeneic stem cell transplantation. Trimming removed 0 bases from V and 4 bases from J, with 11 bases in between. CDR3 length: 14 amino acids. Germline-derived CDR1 and CDR2 are SGHDT and YYEEEE. The rearrangement links TRBV5-6 to TRBJ2-7, with D possibly being TRBD1 (5 bases). This receptor was taken from a human donor who was either an allogeneic HSCT recipient or a stem cell or donor lymphocyte infusion donor (not recorded which). It is not recorded whose cells these are; they may come from a transplant donor. What was sequenced was blood, either unsorted or a sorted T cell fraction (not recorded which). The CDR3: CASSLVGAGYEQYF. The CDR3 DNA sequence: TGTGCCAGCAGCTTGGTAGGGGCTGGGTACGAGCAGTACTTC.